Listed here are 20 T cell receptor beta chains from one sample, sequenced in a study of blood T cell repertoires in COVID-19. Libraries were prepared by immunoSEQ multiplex PCR; TCRdb keeps only in-frame clonotypes and omits some of them. In the table there are some 360,000 clones, roughly 86% of which are singletons. Sequenced sample: PBMCs or T cells enriched from blood (not recorded which). These receptors were collected from a woman aged 25 to 39 who had been exposed to COVID-19.

The chain has TRBV7-9 and TRBJ2-1; 8 bases align to TRBD2. Germline CDR1 is SEHNR and CDR2 is FQNEAQ (reference sequence). The V gene end was trimmed by 5 bases and the J gene end by 6 bases; junction bases not matched to a gene: 9. This CDR3 has 15 amino acids. The CDR3 DNA reads as TGTGCCAGCAGCGCCAGGTTAGCGGGGAGCAATGAGCAGTTCTTC. Translated, it gives CASSARLAGSNEQFF.

This clone was counted between two and nine times. The V and J genes are TRBV2 and TRBJ2-7; D gene ambiguous. The CDR3 has 13 amino acids. The V end lost 1 base, the J end lost 2 bases, and 6 bases lay between the germline ends. Germline V gene sequence: CDR1 SNHLY, CDR2 FYNNEI. The chain's CDR3 is CASSEGWPYEQYF. As DNA, the CDR3 is TGTGCCAGCAGTGAAGGTTGGCCCTACGAGCAGTACTTC.

This chain connects TRBV28 to TRBJ1-2; 9 nucleotides line up with TRBD1. This CDR3 comprises 15 residues. CDR1 and CDR2 from the germline V gene are MDHEN and SYDVKM. The V gene end was trimmed by 4 bases and the J gene end by 4 bases; junction bases not matched to a gene: 7. CDR3: CASSSPTGGAYGYTF. The CDR3 DNA sequence: TGTGCCAGCAGTTCACCCACAGGGGGCGCCTATGGCTACACCTTC.

This sequence joins TRBV3-1 (or the pseudogene TRBV3-2) and TRBJ1-2, with 9 bases fitting TRBD1. Unmatched junction bases numbered 5, after V lost 4 bases and J lost 8 bases. The CDR3 sequence is 13 residues long. CDR1 is LGHDT, CDR2 YNNKEL, per germline (reference sequence). The CDR3 loop reads CASSLDRGRGYTF. CDR3 nucleotides: TGTGCCAGCAGCCTGGACAGGGGCAGGGGCTACACCTTC.

The V gene is TRBV28, the J gene TRBJ1-1, with D possibly TRBD1 on 6 matching bases. CDR1 MDHEN and CDR2 SYDVKM come from the germline V gene. The CDR3 is 15 amino acids. Trimming left V 10 bases short and J 2 bases short, with 20 bases between. The CDR3, as DNA: TGTGCCACTACCTGGGACACACGATCTAACACTGAAGCTTTCTTT. It is translated as CATTWDTRSNTEAFF.

The chain uses TRBV6-1 and TRBJ2-1; possible D gene TRBD1, 5 bases. The CDR3 consists of 14 residues. Trimming left V 3 bases short and J 6 bases short, with 12 bases between. The germline V gene encodes CDR1 MNHNS and CDR2 SASEGT. Written as DNA, the CDR3 is TGTGCCAGCAGTGAGTACCAGGGTCCCAATGAGCAGTTCTTC. Amino acids: CASSEYQGPNEQFF.

In DNA, the CDR3 is TGTGCCAGTAGTACGGGGGGTCCAGGGGGCAACACTGAAGCTTTCTTT. Translating it yields CASSTGGPGGNTEAFF. The V gene is TRBV19, the J gene TRBJ1-1; 8 bases are shared with TRBD1. The V segment lost 4 bases and the J segment 2 bases; nucleotides outside the gene matches: 9. The CDR3 spans 16 residues. Germline V CDR1 and CDR2: LNHDA, SQIVND (reference sequence).

V gene TRBV18 combines with J gene TRBJ1-3; 8 bases match TRBD1. The CDR3 contains 17 residues. Germline V lookup: CDR1 KGHSH, CDR2 LQKENI. Trimming cost V 1 base and J 0 bases; bases outside gene matches: 5. The CDR3 here is CASSPQLQGDSGNTIYF. In nucleotides, the CDR3 is TGTGCCAGCTCACCACAGTTACAGGGGGACTCTGGAAACACCATATATTTT.

DNA for the CDR3: TGTGCCAGCAGCAAAAACAGGGGGCACCTGAACACTGAAGCTTTCTTT. Translated: CASSKNRGHLNTEAFF. The chain combines TRBV21-1 with TRBJ1-1; TRBD1, as called in the table, went unchecked against the DNA. TRBV21-1 is given as a pseudogene. The CDR3 is 16 residues long.

The rearrangement links TRBV30 to TRBJ2-3; 10 nucleotides align to TRBD2. The CDR3 extends over 15 amino acids. Trimming at V came to 8 bases and at J to 0 bases, leaving 8 bases not matched to a gene. Germline V CDR1 and CDR2: GTSNPN, SVGIG (reference sequence). The CDR3 spells CATTQLAGSTDTQYF. The CDR3 nucleotides read TGTGCCACAACCCAACTAGCGGGAAGCACAGATACGCAGTATTTT.

The chain is built from TRBV30 and TRBJ1-1; D is uncertain. Germline CDR1 reads GTSNPN; CDR2 reads SVGIG (reference sequence). Trimming removed 2 bases at V and 7 bases at J, with 14 bases between. The CDR3 contains 13 residues. The CDR3 nucleotides are TGTGCCTGGAGTCCTGTTACCCAGGTTGAAGCTTTCTTT. Protein sequence: CAWSPVTQVEAFF. The whole variable domain, filled in from reference TRBV30 and TRBJ1-1, reads SQTIHQWPATLVQPVGSPLSLECTVEGTSNPNLYWYRQAAGRGLQLLFYSVGIGQISSEVPQNLSASRPQDRQFILSSKKLLLSDSGFYLCAWSPVTQVEAFFGQGTRLTVV.

This chain links TRBV7-9 with TRBJ2-7, with D tentatively TRBD1 (5 bases). There are 14 residues in the CDR3. Trimming cost V 3 bases and J 0 bases, with 9 bases left between them. The germline V gene encodes CDR1 SEHNR and CDR2 FQNEAQ (reference sequence). CDR3 bases: TGTGCCAGCAGCTTCGGCAGGGCCTCCTACGAGCAGTACTTC. Translation: CASSFGRASYEQYF.

The chain links TRBV5-1 to TRBJ2-5; 15 positions agree with TRBD2. CDR3 size: 16 residues. V lost 2 bases and J lost 4; bases outside the gene matches: 3. Per the germline V gene, CDR1 is SGHRS and CDR2 is YFSETQ. CDR3 in DNA: TGCGCCAGCAGCTTTCTGGGACTAGCGGGGGGAGAGACCCAGTACTTC. Translating gives CASSFLGLAGGETQYF.

On this clone: The sample has other DNA sequences that encode this CDR3 too. V usage is TRBV27 and J usage is TRBJ2-5; 12 bases match TRBD2. The CDR3 has 16 amino acids. Looked up from germline, CDR1 is MNHEY and CDR2 is SMNVEV (reference sequence). V lost 2 bases, J lost 5 bases, and 6 bases stayed unmatched. The CDR3, as DNA: TGTGCCAGCAGTTTACTGGGACTAGCGGGTGTGGAGACCCAGTACTTC. Translation gives CASSLLGLAGVETQYF.

The chain uses TRBV19 and TRBJ2-3, with D perhaps TRBD2 (5 bases). There are 16 residues in the CDR3. V was cut by 4 bases and J by 3 bases, with 17 bases left in between. In germline, CDR1 is LNHDA, CDR2 SQIVND (reference sequence). DNA of the CDR3: TGTGCCAGTAGTACAAGCGGCGATAGAGGAACAGATACGCAGTATTTT. Translating gives CASSTSGDRGTDTQYF.

The chain employs TRBV7-9 and TRBJ1-5; D unclear. CDR3 length equals 17 residues. Germline V gives CDR1 SEHNR, CDR2 FQNEAQ (reference sequence). V shed 3 bases and J shed 0 bases, with 15 bases lying between them. The CDR3 nucleotides read TGTGCCAGCAGCTTCGTGACACCGATACATAGCAATCAGCCCCAGCATTTT. Translated: CASSFVTPIHSNQPQHF.

This clone has only one observation. This chain connects TRBV3-1 (or the pseudogene TRBV3-2) to TRBJ1-6, with D unresolved. Germline-derived CDR1 and CDR2 are LGHDT and YNNKEL (reference sequence). V dropped 2 bases and J dropped 0 bases, with 11 bases sitting between them. The CDR3 covers 17 residues. As DNA, the CDR3 is TGTGCCAGCAGCCAAAAGGCAGGCAGCTCCTATAATTCACCCCTCCACTTT. It translates to CASSQKAGSSYNSPLHF.

The CDR3, as DNA: TGCAGCGGACAGGGGACTGATGGCTACACCTTC. Residues: CSGQGTDGYTF. The chain has TRBV29-1 and TRBJ1-2; TRBD1 agrees at 8 bases. The CDR3 is 11 amino acids. J was trimmed by 6 bases and V by 7 bases; bases with no gene match: 4. In germline, CDR1 is SQVTM, CDR2 ANQGSEA.

The chain joins TRBV6-1 to TRBJ2-1; 10 bases align to TRBD2. The CDR3 length is 16 residues. CDR1 and CDR2 (germline): MNHNS, SASEGT. J was trimmed by 12 bases and V by 3 bases; bases with no gene match: 14. The CDR3 reads CASSDRLAGAGVGQFF. Written as DNA, the CDR3 is TGTGCCAGCAGTGATAGGCTAGCGGGAGCTGGCGTAGGGCAGTTCTTC.

This chain uses TRBV7-9 with TRBJ1-2; 8 bases line up with TRBD1. The V and J ends lost 6 bases and 4 bases, in that order; junction bases with no gene match: 16. Germline CDR1 and CDR2: SEHNR and FQNEAQ (reference sequence). The CDR3 is 17 amino acids. Here the CDR3 DNA reads TGTGCCAGCAGACCTAGCGGAATGCCGGGACAGGCCTATGGCTACACCTTC. Its translation: CASRPSGMPGQAYGYTF.